The 11 T cell receptor beta chains presented below share a single source sample, sequenced in a study of cytomegalovirus exposure and HLA in healthy donors. Sequencing used immunoSEQ multiplex PCR; TCRdb keeps in-frame clones, though not all of them. Of over 45,000 clones detected, more than 80% appear once; the ten largest clones hold approximately 5.5%. Sequencing input: PBMCs. These receptor sequences come from a young woman in good health and CMV-seronegative.

The J gene is TRBJ2-1, the V gene TRBV7-3; D might be TRBD2 (6 bases). Germline CDR1 reads SGHTA; CDR2 reads FQGTGA. V was clipped by 4 bases and J by 6 bases, with 7 bases between them. This CDR3 is 12 amino acids long. DNA for the CDR3: TGTGCCAGCAGCTCGGGACTCAATGAGCAGTTCTTC. Protein product: CASSSGLNEQFF.

The sample holds one count of this clone. The chain links TRBV19 to TRBJ1-6; D unresolved. The CDR3 contains 14 residues. V was shortened by 7 bases and J by 1 base, with 8 bases between the two germline ends. Germline-derived CDR1 and CDR2 are LNHDA and SQIVND (reference sequence). CDR3 residues: CASKEVSYNSPLHF. Written as DNA, the CDR3 is TGTGCCAGTAAAGAGGTGTCCTATAATTCACCCCTCCACTTT.

The rearrangement joins TRBV19 to TRBJ2-3; D unresolved. V was trimmed by 4 bases and J by 4 bases, leaving 12 bases between them. This CDR3 is built from 14 residues. Germline CDR1 LNHDA, CDR2 SQIVND (reference sequence). The CDR3 DNA follows: TGTGCCAGTAGTACCTTAGCTGCACCAGATACGCAGTATTTT. It yields the protein CASSTLAAPDTQYF.

This sequence joins TRBV5-1 and TRBJ2-3; no reliable D call. Trimming removed 0 bases at V and 0 bases at J, with 11 bases between. The length of the CDR3 is 16 residues. Germline CDR1 and CDR2: SGHRS and YFSETQ. CDR3 protein: CASSLAGVASTDTQYF. For the CDR3, the DNA is TGCGCCAGCAGCTTGGCAGGTGTTGCTAGCACAGATACGCAGTATTTT.

The V call is TRBV6-1, the J call TRBJ2-7; TRBD1 is a possible D gene (6 bases). The germline V gene encodes CDR1 MNHNS and CDR2 SASEGT. V was trimmed by 2 bases and J by 3 bases, leaving 8 bases between them. The CDR3 is 13 residues long. CDR3 DNA sequence: TGTGCCAGCAGTGAACAGGGGATCTACGAGCAGTACGTC. This codes for CASSEQGIYEQYV.

The rearrangement links TRBV7-9 to TRBJ2-1; the D is unclear. Germline-derived CDR1 and CDR2 are SEHNR and FQNEAQ (reference sequence). The CDR3 is 14 amino acids. V was shortened by 2 bases and J by 5 bases, with 10 bases between the two germline ends. The CDR3 region is CASSLRRRNNEQFF. The CDR3 DNA is TGTGCCAGCAGCTTAAGGAGACGGAACAATGAGCAGTTCTTC.

The table lists this clone with a count of one. The rearrangement joins TRBV7-9 to TRBJ2-1; 13 bases are shared with TRBD2. V was pared by 5 bases and J by 7 bases, with 5 bases of the junction left unmatched. Germline CDR1 reads SEHNR; CDR2 reads FQNEAQ (reference sequence). This CDR3 is built from 15 residues. For the CDR3, the DNA is TGTGCCAGCAGCATCGGGACTAGCGGGATTAATGAGCAGTTCTTC. It yields the protein CASSIGTSGINEQFF.

Here the CDR3 reads CASSVDSWDTEAFF. The CDR3 nucleotides read TGTGCCAGCAGCGTAGATAGCTGGGACACTGAAGCTTTCTTT. The gene calls are TRBV9 and TRBJ1-1; no definite D call. The CDR3 loop spans 14 amino acids. Germline loops: CDR1 SGDLS, CDR2 YYNGEE. The ends were cut back, 0 bases at V and 3 bases at J, with 9 bases in the middle.

The CDR3 region has the DNA TGTGCCAGCAGGGCCCCTCGGGGTTGGGAGACCTACGAGCAGTACTTC. It encodes CASRAPRGWETYEQYF. V usage is TRBV2 and J usage is TRBJ2-7; D may be TRBD2 (5 bases). This CDR3 region has 16 residues. V was clipped by 6 bases and J by 2 bases, with 20 bases between them. Looked up from germline, CDR1 is SNHLY and CDR2 is FYNNEI.

This clone was recorded once. The V gene is TRBV18, the J gene TRBJ1-6; D is possibly TRBD1 (6 bases). V lost 4 bases and J 10 bases, leaving 17 bases between the germline ends. Germline lookup yields CDR1 KGHSH and CDR2 LQKENI. This CDR3 contains 15 residues. The CDR3 reads CASSQEVRGLSPLHF. Here the CDR3 DNA reads TGTGCCAGCTCACAGGAGGTTAGGGGGTTGTCACCCCTCCACTTT.

This chain links TRBV19 with TRBJ1-2, with 7 nucleotides matching TRBD1. This CDR3 is 14 amino acids long. J lost 2 bases, V lost 10 bases, and 10 bases had no gene match. CDR1 and CDR2 from the germline V gene are LNHDA and SQIVND (reference sequence). Here the CDR3 reads CATNEGGTNYGYTF. CDR3 DNA sequence: TGTGCCACTAACGAAGGGGGCACGAACTATGGCTACACCTTC.